The source of this T cell receptor beta chain is a study of CD8 T cells in Susac syndrome. Looking at the study overall: Active disease was present in about 6 of the sequenced Susac syndrome patients, whereas roughly 8 of them were in remission. Study-wide results and limits: Peak Susac CD8+ clonal expansion occurred in TEMRA cells and active patients.

For this clonotype: The antigen is not known.

The RNA, roughly 0.5 to 1 ug, was put through reverse transcription using random hexamers. With immunoSEQ multiplex PCR, TCR beta CDR3 was amplified across 54 Vbeta and 13 Jbeta. Via MiXCR, TCRdb re-called the immunoSEQ multiplex PCR reads, giving one row per CDR3 protein. There are some 110,000 distinct CDR3 sequences in the sample; approximately 95% occur only once, and around 0.4% lies in the top ten. CDR3 length: 14 residues. The germline V gene has CDR1 MNHEY and CDR2 SMNVEV (reference sequence). Trimming stripped 5 bases from V and 5 bases from J, with 15 bases between. Sequencing of TCR beta was performed on blood CD8+ T cells and on blood CD4+ T cells.

Sequenced sample: CD8+ T cells from PBMCs. The sequence was collected from a human donor with Susac syndrome. V usage is TRBV27 and J usage is TRBJ2-5; maybe TRBD2 (6 bases). CDR3 DNA sequence: TGTGCCAGCAGTGGTGGGACTGGCGTGGAGACCCAGTACTTC. Its translation: CASSGGTGVETQYF.